These 28 T cell receptor beta chains were sequenced from one sample in a study of PD-L1 blockade in urothelial cancer. Profiled with immunoSEQ multiplex PCR; TCRdb holds only in-frame clones, not every one. There are about 50,000 clones in the sample; approximately 85% occur only once, and 1.5% to 2% lies in the top ten. Noted time point: peripheral blood 6 weeks after treatment start. This specimen consisted of PBMCs, obtained around atezolizumab (anti-PD-L1) treatment. Receptors were obtained from a man between 50 and 59 years old with urothelial cancer.

This chain's CDR3 is CAIKQGTGDTGELFF. The CDR3 DNA reads as TGTGCCATCAAGCAAGGAACAGGGGACACCGGGGAGCTGTTTTTT. V and J are TRBV10-3 and TRBJ2-2, with 7 bases aligning to TRBD1. The germline V gene encodes CDR1 ENHRY and CDR2 SYGVKD. V was clipped by 7 bases and J by 3 bases; unmatched bases: 8. The CDR3 loop spans 15 amino acids.

The genes are TRBV28 and TRBJ2-7, with D perhaps TRBD2 (5 bases). Trimming stripped 5 bases from V and 4 bases from J, with 12 bases between. CDR1 is MDHEN and CDR2 is SYDVKM in the germline V gene. This CDR3 comprises 13 residues. The CDR3 nucleotides are TGTGCCAGCAGTCCTCCCGAGCGGTACGAGCAGTACTTC. As protein: CASSPPERYEQYF.

The chain is built from TRBV29-1 and TRBJ2-3; 7 bases are a match to TRBD2. This CDR3 region has 14 residues. In germline, CDR1 is SQVTM, CDR2 ANQGSEA. V dropped 3 bases and J dropped 1; count of bases not matched to a gene: 4. The CDR3 is CSVDRGRGTDTQYF. Here the CDR3 DNA reads TGCAGCGTTGACCGCGGGAGAGGCACAGATACGCAGTATTTT.

This chain joins TRBV7-8 and TRBJ1-2, with TRBD1 matching 7 bases. V gave up 1 base and J gave up 4 bases; unmatched junction bases: 3. Germline CDR1 is SGHVS and CDR2 is FQNEAQ. This CDR3 region has 14 residues. The CDR3 bases are TGTGCCAGCAGCTTAGTAGGGACAGCCTATGGCTACACCTTC. Residues: CASSLVGTAYGYTF.

The chain combines TRBV9 with TRBJ2-3, with D possibly matching TRBD1 (5 bases). Between the trimmed V and J ends, which lost 0 bases and 0 bases, there was a span of 11 bases. The CDR3 length is 16 residues. Germline V gives CDR1 SGDLS, CDR2 YYNGEE. CDR3 amino acids: CASSVVPAGSTDTQYF. CDR3 bases: TGTGCCAGCAGCGTAGTTCCGGCAGGGAGCACAGATACGCAGTATTTT.

The rearrangement uses TRBV7-8 and TRBJ1-5; TRBD1 is a possible D gene (5 bases). This CDR3 contains 19 residues. With 10 bases removed from V and 2 bases from J, the gap between germline ends came to 30 bases. Germline CDR1 is SGHVS and CDR2 is FQNEAQ. CDR3 protein: CATREHDAAGGKGNQPQHF. The CDR3 DNA reads as TGTGCCACCAGGGAGCACGACGCCGCGGGAGGTAAGGGCAATCAGCCCCAGCATTTT.

The chain couples TRBV4-1 to TRBJ2-4; D may be TRBD1 (6 bases). Germline V gene lookup returns CDR1 MGHRA and CDR2 YSYEKL. The CDR3 is 16 amino acids. V was pared by 1 base and J by 0 bases, with 10 bases between. The CDR3 spells CASSQGGQLAKNIQYF. The CDR3 DNA sequence: TGCGCCAGCAGCCAAGGTGGACAGTTAGCCAAAAACATTCAGTACTTC.

This rearrangement joins TRBV4-1 to TRBJ1-1, with TRBD1 identical over 7 bases. The CDR3 runs to 14 residues. V trimming: 3 bases; J trimming: 2 bases; junction bases outside the gene matches: 3. The germline V gene has CDR1 MGHRA and CDR2 YSYEKL. Here the CDR3 DNA reads TGCGCCAGCAGCCACGAGGGGGCCAACACTGAAGCTTTCTTT. Translating it yields CASSHEGANTEAFF.

This rearrangement joins TRBV7-8 to TRBJ2-7, with 9 bases aligning to TRBD1. The CDR3 length is 15 residues. CDR1 SGHVS and CDR2 FQNEAQ come from the germline V gene. V was clipped by 7 bases and J by 1 base; unmatched bases: 8. The DNA for the CDR3 is TGTGCCAGCACCTCCCGAGACAGGGGGTCCTACGAGCAGTACTTC. It is translated as CASTSRDRGSYEQYF.

The gene calls are TRBV13 and TRBJ2-7, with D perhaps TRBD1 (5 bases). Trimming removed 4 bases from V and 3 bases from J, with 22 bases in between. The CDR3 consists of 17 residues. CDR1 PRHDT and CDR2 FYEKMQ come from the germline V gene (reference sequence). The CDR3 sequence is CASSSTHSDSYRYEQYF. The CDR3 region has the DNA TGTGCCAGCAGCTCGACTCACAGTGACAGTTATCGCTACGAGCAGTACTTC. Full variable domain (rest looked up from reference TRBV13 and TRBJ2-7): AAGVIQSPRHLIKEKRETATLKCYPIPRHDTVYWYQQGPGQDPQFLISFYEKMQSDKGSIPDRFSAQQFSDYHSELNMSSLELGDSALYFCASSSTHSDSYRYEQYFGPGTRLTVT.

This sequence joins TRBV4-1 and TRBJ2-3; TRBD2 aligns across 8 bases. The ends lost 1 base at V and 0 bases at J; junction bases unmatched: 6. The CDR3 has 17 residues. Germline values: CDR1 MGHRA, CDR2 YSYEKL. CDR3 sequence: CASSQGRLASSTDTQYF. CDR3 nucleotide sequence: TGCGCCAGCAGCCAAGGTCGACTAGCGTCTAGCACAGATACGCAGTATTTT.

The J gene is TRBJ2-3, the V gene TRBV9; D is possibly TRBD2 (5 bases). The CDR3 loop spans 13 amino acids. The germline gives CDR1 SGDLS, CDR2 YYNGEE. The germline V and J ends were trimmed by 1 base and 6 bases, with 9 bases remaining between them. The CDR3 loop is CASSVYGVDTQYF. The CDR3 DNA reads as TGTGCCAGCAGCGTATACGGGGTGGATACGCAGTATTTT.

The chain employs TRBV2 and TRBJ2-7; TRBD1 aligns across 10 bases. Germline trimming cut 6 bases from V and 9 bases from J; bases unmatched to any gene: 11. Germline CDR1 SNHLY, CDR2 FYNNEI. The length of the CDR3 is 14 residues. The CDR3 DNA follows: TGTGCCAGCAGAGAACCCGGGACAGGGGACGGGCAGTACTTC. Protein product: CASREPGTGDGQYF.

J is TRBJ2-1 and V is TRBV10-3, with TRBD2 matching over 16 bases. The length of the CDR3 is 16 residues. Germline V gene sequence: CDR1 ENHRY, CDR2 SYGVKD. Losses at the gene ends were 6 bases for V and 9 bases for J; bases not matched to a gene: 8. The CDR3 loop reads CAIRGTSGRALSEQFF. The CDR3 DNA sequence: TGTGCCATCAGGGGGACTAGCGGGAGGGCCCTCTCTGAGCAGTTCTTC.

This chain links TRBV5-5 with TRBJ1-5; TRBD1 matches at 10 bases. From germline, CDR1 is SGHKS and CDR2 YYEKEE (reference sequence). Trimming cost V 4 bases and J 1 base; bases outside gene matches: 2. CDR3 size: 15 residues. CDR3 nucleotides: TGTGCCAGCAGCCTGACAGGGGGCAGCAATCAGCCCCAGCATTTT. As protein: CASSLTGGSNQPQHF.

The gene calls are TRBV19 and TRBJ2-4; 9 bases map to TRBD1. J lost 7 bases, V lost 4 bases, and 8 bases had no gene match. The CDR3 runs 15 residues. Looked up from germline, CDR1 is LNHDA and CDR2 is SQIVND (reference sequence). The DNA for the CDR3 is TGTGCCAGTAGTAGAGAGGGACAGGGAACGAACATTCAGTACTTC. Encoded protein: CASSREGQGTNIQYF.

This rearrangement joins TRBV4-1 to TRBJ1-5, with TRBD1 identical over 8 bases. The junction had 8 bases not matched to a gene; V was cut back by 0 bases and J by 7 bases. Germline V gives CDR1 MGHRA, CDR2 YSYEKL. The CDR3 length is 16 residues. The CDR3 sequence: CASSQDPPGGGQPQHF. The CDR3, as DNA: TGCGCCAGCAGCCAAGATCCCCCAGGGGGCGGGCAGCCCCAGCATTTT.

The gene calls are TRBV29-1 and TRBJ2-1, with a tentative D call TRBD2 (6 bases). Germline V lookup: CDR1 SQVTM, CDR2 ANQGSEA. Trimming removed 0 bases from V and 7 bases from J, with 16 bases in between. This CDR3 has 15 amino acids. The CDR3 DNA is TGCAGCGTTGAAGAGTTTGGAGGGGCTGGGAATGAGCAGTTCTTC. It translates to CSVEEFGGAGNEQFF.

The chain combines TRBV7-8 with TRBJ1-2; TRBD1 matches at 7 bases. This CDR3 is 20 amino acids long. The V segment lost 5 bases and the J segment 1 base; nucleotides outside the gene matches: 22. CDR1 and CDR2 (germline): SGHVS, FQNEAQ. The CDR3 sequence is CASSTPTTGKIASHNYGYTF. The CDR3 DNA reads TGTGCCAGCAGCACTCCCACGACAGGGAAAATCGCCTCTCATAACTATGGCTACACCTTC. The full variable domain, rest sourced from reference TRBV7-8 and TRBJ1-2, is GAGVSQSPRYKVAKRGQDVALRCDPISGHVSLFWYQQALGQGPEFLTYFQNEAQLDKSGLPSDRFFAERPEGSVSTLKIQRTQQEDSAVYLCASSTPTTGKIASHNYGYTFGSGTRLTVV.

This clone has only a few counts. V usage is TRBV5-1 and J usage is TRBJ1-1, with 7 bases matching TRBD1. Germline V lookup: CDR1 SGHRS, CDR2 YFSETQ. There are 15 residues in the CDR3. V shed 4 bases and J 0 bases; nucleotides not matched to a gene: 6. The CDR3 DNA follows: TGCGCCAGCAGCCTACAGGACAGGATGAACACTGAAGCTTTCTTT. Protein sequence: CASSLQDRMNTEAFF. Variable domain in full (rest from reference TRBV5-1 and TRBJ1-1): KAGVTQTPRYLIKTRGQQVTLSCSPISGHRSVSWYQQTPGQGLQFLFEYFSETQRNKGNFPGRFSGRQFSNSRSEMNVSTLELGDSALYLCASSLQDRMNTEAFFGQGTRLTVV.

The V gene is TRBV6-5, the J gene TRBJ2-3, with D hard to call. Trimming took off 6 bases at V and 3 bases at J, with 16 bases between the two ends. The CDR3 loop spans 15 amino acids. The germline V gene encodes CDR1 MNHEY and CDR2 SVGAGI. CDR3 loop: CASRPLPSPTDTQYF. In nucleotides, the CDR3 is TGTGCCAGCAGGCCACTTCCCTCTCCTACAGATACGCAGTATTTT.

This chain links TRBV18 with TRBJ1-3; 7 nucleotides line up with TRBD1. This CDR3 contains 14 residues. Germline values: CDR1 KGHSH, CDR2 LQKENI. Trimming took 7 bases from V and 4 from J; bases not matched to a gene: 7. The CDR3 region has the DNA TGTGCCAGCTGTTGGGACAGCTCCGGAAACACCATATATTTT. This gives the protein CASCWDSSGNTIYF.

The rearrangement links TRBV28 to TRBJ2-4; a possible D gene is TRBD1 (5 bases). This CDR3 comprises 16 residues. V shed 5 bases and J shed 1 base, with 15 bases lying between them. Germline lookup yields CDR1 MDHEN and CDR2 SYDVKM. This CDR3 is CASSAGHSGAKNIQYF. The CDR3 DNA sequence: TGTGCCAGCAGTGCCGGACATAGTGGGGCCAAAAACATTCAGTACTTC.

This clone was seen more than once but under ten times. This chain uses TRBV6-5 with TRBJ1-1; D not resolved. The germline V and J ends were trimmed by 4 bases and 0 bases, with 9 bases remaining between them. The CDR3 is 14 amino acids. Germline assignment: CDR1 MNHEY and CDR2 SVGAGI. As DNA, the CDR3 is TGTGCCAGCAGTTGGGCCCAGGTGAACACTGAAGCTTTCTTT. Protein product: CASSWAQVNTEAFF.

The chain uses TRBV4-3 and TRBJ2-3; 7 bases are shared with TRBD1. CDR3 size: 17 residues. The V gene end was trimmed by 1 base and the J gene end by 9 bases; junction bases not matched to a gene: 16. Germline CDR1 reads LGHNA; CDR2 reads YSLEER. The CDR3 nucleotides are TGCGCCAGCAGCCAAGGGACAGGCGGCTGGGGCTTCGGGACGCAGTATTTT. It is translated as CASSQGTGGWGFGTQYF.

The chain employs TRBV4-1 and TRBJ2-5, with unresolved D. Germline-derived CDR1 and CDR2 are MGHRA and YSYEKL. V was pared by 4 bases and J by 5 bases, with 17 bases between. CDR3 length: 15 amino acids. CDR3 in amino acids: CASSLLGQPGETQYF. CDR3 DNA sequence: TGCGCCAGCAGCCTCCTGGGTCAGCCCGGGGAGACCCAGTACTTC.

In this sample, this clone turned up once. The chain employs TRBV27 and TRBJ2-6, with 8 positions matching TRBD1. This CDR3 has 17 amino acids. Germline CDR1 MNHEY, CDR2 SMNVEV (reference sequence). Losses at the gene ends were 1 base for V and 3 bases for J; bases not matched to a gene: 5. The CDR3 DNA reads TGTGCCAGCAGTTTATTGAGACAGGGGAGTGGGGCCAACGTCCTGACTTTC. It encodes CASSLLRQGSGANVLTF. The variable domain in full, completed from reference TRBV27 and TRBJ2-6, reads EAQVTQNPRYLITVTGKKLTVTCSQNMNHEYMSWYRQDPGLGLRQIYYSMNVEVTDKGDVPEGYKVSRKEKRNFPLILESPSPNQTSLYFCASSLLRQGSGANVLTFGAGSRLTVL.

This chain joins TRBV19 and TRBJ2-2, with TRBD2 as a possible D gene (6 bases). The V gene lost 8 bases and the J gene lost 2 bases, with 12 bases spanning the gap. Germline assignment: CDR1 LNHDA and CDR2 SQIVND (reference sequence). The CDR3 runs 14 residues. In nucleotides, the CDR3 is TGTGCCAGTGCTGGGACTTTTAACACCGGGGAGCTGTTTTTT. This encodes CASAGTFNTGELFF.